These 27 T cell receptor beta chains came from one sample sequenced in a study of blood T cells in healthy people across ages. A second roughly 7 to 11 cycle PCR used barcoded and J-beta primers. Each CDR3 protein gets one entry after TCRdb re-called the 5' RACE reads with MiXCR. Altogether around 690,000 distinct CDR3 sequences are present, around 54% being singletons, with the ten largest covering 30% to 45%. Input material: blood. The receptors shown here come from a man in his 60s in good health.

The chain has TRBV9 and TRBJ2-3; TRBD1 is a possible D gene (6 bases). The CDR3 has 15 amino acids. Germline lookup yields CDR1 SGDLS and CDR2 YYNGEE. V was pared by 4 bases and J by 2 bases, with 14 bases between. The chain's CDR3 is CASSPPGHDTDTQYF. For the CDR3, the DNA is TGTGCCAGCAGCCCCCCGGGACACGACACAGATACGCAGTATTTT.

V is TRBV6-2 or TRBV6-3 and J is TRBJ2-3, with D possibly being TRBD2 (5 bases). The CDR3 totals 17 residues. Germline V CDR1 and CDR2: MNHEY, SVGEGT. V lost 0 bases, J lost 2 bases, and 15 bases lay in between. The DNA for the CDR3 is TGTGCCAGCAGTTACTCGACGAGCGGTCAGAACACAGATACGCAGTATTTT. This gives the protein CASSYSTSGQNTDTQYF.

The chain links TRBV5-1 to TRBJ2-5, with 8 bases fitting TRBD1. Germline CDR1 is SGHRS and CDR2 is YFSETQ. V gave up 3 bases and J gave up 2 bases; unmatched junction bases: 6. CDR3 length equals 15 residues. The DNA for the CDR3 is TGCGCCAGCAGCTCCCGGGGACAGGAGCAAGAGACCCAGTACTTC. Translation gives CASSSRGQEQETQYF.

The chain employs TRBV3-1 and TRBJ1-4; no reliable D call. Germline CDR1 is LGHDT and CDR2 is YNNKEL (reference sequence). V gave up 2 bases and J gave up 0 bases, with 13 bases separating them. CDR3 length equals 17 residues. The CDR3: CASSQRVPLATNEKLFF. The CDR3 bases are TGTGCCAGCAGCCAAAGGGTCCCACTTGCAACTAATGAAAAACTGTTTTTT.

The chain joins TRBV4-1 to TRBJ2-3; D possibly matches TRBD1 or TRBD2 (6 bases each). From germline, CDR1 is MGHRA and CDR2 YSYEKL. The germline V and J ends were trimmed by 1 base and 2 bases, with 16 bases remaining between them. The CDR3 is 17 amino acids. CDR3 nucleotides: TGCGCCAGCAGCCAAGCCCCGGGGGCCGCTTTCACAGATACGCAGTATTTT. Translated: CASSQAPGAAFTDTQYF.

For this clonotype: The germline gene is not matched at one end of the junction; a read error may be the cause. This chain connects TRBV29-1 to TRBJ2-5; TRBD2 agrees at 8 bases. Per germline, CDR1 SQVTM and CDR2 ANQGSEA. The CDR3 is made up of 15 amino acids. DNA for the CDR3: TGCAGCGTTGAATGGGGGACTAGTTTACAAGGGACCCAGTACTTC. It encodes CSVEWGTSLQGTQYF.

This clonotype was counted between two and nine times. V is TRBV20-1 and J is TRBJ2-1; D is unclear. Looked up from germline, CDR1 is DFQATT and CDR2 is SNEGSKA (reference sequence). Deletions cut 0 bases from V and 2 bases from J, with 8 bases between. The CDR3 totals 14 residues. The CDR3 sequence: CSARDTTTYNEQFF. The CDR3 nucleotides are TGCAGTGCTAGAGATACGACAACCTACAATGAGCAGTTCTTC.

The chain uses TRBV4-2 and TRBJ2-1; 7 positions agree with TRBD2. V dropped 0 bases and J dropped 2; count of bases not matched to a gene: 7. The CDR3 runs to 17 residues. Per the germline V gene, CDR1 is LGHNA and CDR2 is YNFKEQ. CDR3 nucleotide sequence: TGTGCCAGCAGCCAAGACTGGGGGACTAAGACCTACAATGAGCAGTTCTTC. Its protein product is CASSQDWGTKTYNEQFF.

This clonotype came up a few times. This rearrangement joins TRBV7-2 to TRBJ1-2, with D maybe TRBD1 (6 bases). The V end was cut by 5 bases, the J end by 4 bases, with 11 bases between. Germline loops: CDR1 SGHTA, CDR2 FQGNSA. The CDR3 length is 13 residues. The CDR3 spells CASSIGQTYGYTF. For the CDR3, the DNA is TGTGCCAGCAGCATAGGACAGACCTATGGCTACACCTTC.

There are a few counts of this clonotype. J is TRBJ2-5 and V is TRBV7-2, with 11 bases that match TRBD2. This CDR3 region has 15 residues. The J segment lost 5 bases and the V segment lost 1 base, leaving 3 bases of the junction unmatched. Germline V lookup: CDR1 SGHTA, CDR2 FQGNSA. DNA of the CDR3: TGTGCCAGCAGCTTAGGTAGCGGGGGGGCGGAGACCCAGTACTTC. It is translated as CASSLGSGGAETQYF.

DNA for the CDR3: TGTGCCAGCAGTTACCGACAGGAGAATGGCTACACCTTC. Protein: CASSYRQENGYTF. The chain is built from TRBV6-2 or TRBV6-3 and TRBJ1-2; a weak D match, TRBD1 (6 bases). This CDR3 comprises 13 residues. Per germline, CDR1 MNHEY and CDR2 SVGEGT. V was cut by 2 bases and J by 6 bases, with 10 bases left in between.

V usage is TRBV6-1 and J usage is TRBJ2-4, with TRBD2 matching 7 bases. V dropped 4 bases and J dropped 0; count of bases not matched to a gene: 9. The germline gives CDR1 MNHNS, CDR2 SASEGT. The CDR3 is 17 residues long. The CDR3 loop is CASSGGRGLLAKNIQYF. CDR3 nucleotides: TGTGCCAGCAGTGGGGGGAGGGGATTACTAGCCAAAAACATTCAGTACTTC.

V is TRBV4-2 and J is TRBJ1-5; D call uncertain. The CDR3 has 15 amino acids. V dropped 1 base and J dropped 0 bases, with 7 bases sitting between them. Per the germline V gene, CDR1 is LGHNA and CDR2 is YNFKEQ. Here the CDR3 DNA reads TGTGCCAGCAGCCAAGTAGGGAATAGCAATCAGCCCCAGCATTTT. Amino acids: CASSQVGNSNQPQHF.

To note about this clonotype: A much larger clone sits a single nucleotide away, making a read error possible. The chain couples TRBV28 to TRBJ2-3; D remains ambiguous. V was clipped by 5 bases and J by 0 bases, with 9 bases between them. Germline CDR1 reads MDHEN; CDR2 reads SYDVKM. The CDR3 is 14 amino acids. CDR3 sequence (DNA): TGTGCCAGCAGTGCGCCCCTCAGCACAGATACGCAGTATTTT. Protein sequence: CASSAPLSTDTQYF.

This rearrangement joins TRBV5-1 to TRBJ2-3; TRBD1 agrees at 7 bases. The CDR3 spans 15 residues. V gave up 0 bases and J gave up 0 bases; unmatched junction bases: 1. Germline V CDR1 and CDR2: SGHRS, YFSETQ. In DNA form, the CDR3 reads TGCGCCAGCAGCTTGGGACAGGGTAGCACAGATACGCAGTATTTT. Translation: CASSLGQGSTDTQYF.

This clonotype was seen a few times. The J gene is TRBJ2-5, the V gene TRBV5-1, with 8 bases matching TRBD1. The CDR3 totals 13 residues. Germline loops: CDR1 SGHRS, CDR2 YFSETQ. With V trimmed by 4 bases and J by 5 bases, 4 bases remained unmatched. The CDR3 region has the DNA TGCGCCAGCAGCCGGACAGGGTTGGAGACCCAGTACTTC. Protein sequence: CASSRTGLETQYF.

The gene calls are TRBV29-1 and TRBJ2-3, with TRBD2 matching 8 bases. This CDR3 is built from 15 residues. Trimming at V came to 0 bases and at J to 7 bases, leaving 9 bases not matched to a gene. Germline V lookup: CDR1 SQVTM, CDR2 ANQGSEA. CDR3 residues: CSVEDPGGGSYTQYF. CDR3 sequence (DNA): TGCAGCGTTGAAGATCCCGGCGGGGGGTCGTATACGCAGTATTTT.

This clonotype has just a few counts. CDR3 residues: CAAKSGRGVVPYNEQFF. The CDR3 region has the DNA TGTGCCGCCAAGTCGGGACGGGGGGTGGTCCCCTACAATGAGCAGTTCTTC. The chain joins TRBV6-1 to TRBJ2-1, with TRBD2 identical over 7 bases. The CDR3 contains 17 residues. CDR1 and CDR2 (germline): MNHNS, SASEGT. Losses at the gene ends were 11 bases for V and 2 bases for J; bases not matched to a gene: 18.

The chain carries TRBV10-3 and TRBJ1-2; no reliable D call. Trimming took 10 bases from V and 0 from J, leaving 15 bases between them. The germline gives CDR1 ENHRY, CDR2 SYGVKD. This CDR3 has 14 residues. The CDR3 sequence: CATRDVIANYGYTF. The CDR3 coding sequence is TGTGCCACACGAGATGTGATAGCTAACTATGGCTACACCTTC.

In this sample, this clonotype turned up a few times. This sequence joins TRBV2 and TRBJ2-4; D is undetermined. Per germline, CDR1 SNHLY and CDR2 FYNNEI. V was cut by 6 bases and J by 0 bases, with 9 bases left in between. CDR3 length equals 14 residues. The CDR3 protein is CASRAGLAKNIQYF. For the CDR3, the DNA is TGTGCCAGCAGAGCAGGCCTAGCCAAAAACATTCAGTACTTC.

CDR3 protein: CASSLVGNLGRGNTEAFF. The CDR3 nucleotides are TGCGCCAGCAGCTTGGTCGGGAATTTGGGCAGGGGGAACACTGAAGCTTTCTTT. V gene TRBV5-1 combines with J gene TRBJ1-1, with D possibly being TRBD1 (6 bases). Germline V gene data show CDR1 as SGHRS and CDR2 as YFSETQ. CDR3 length equals 18 residues. Trimming cost V 0 bases and J 1 base, with 19 bases left between them. Using reference TRBV5-1 and TRBJ1-1 for the parts outside the CDR3, the full variable domain is KAGVTQTPRYLIKTRGQQVTLSCSPISGHRSVSWYQQTPGQGLQFLFEYFSETQRNKGNFPGRFSGRQFSNSRSEMNVSTLELGDSALYLCASSLVGNLGRGNTEAFFGQGTRLTVV.

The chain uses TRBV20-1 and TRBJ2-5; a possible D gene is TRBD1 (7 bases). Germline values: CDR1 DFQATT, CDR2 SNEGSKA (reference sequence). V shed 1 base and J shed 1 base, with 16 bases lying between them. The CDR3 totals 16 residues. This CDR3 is CSARAGGWGSQETQYF. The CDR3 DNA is TGCAGTGCTAGAGCAGGGGGGTGGGGGAGCCAAGAGACCCAGTACTTC.

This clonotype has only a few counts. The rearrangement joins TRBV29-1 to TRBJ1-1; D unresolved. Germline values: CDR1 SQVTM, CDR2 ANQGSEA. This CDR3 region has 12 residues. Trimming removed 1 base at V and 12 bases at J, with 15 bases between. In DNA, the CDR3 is TGCAGCGTTGAAGGACCCGGTGGGTATCCTTTCTTT. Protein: CSVEGPGGYPFF.

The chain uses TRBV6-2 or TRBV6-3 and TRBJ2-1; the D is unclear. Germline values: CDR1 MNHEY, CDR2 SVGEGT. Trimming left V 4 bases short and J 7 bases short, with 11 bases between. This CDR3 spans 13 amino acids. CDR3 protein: CASSSTYGNEQFF. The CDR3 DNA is TGTGCCAGCAGTTCCACTTACGGGAATGAGCAGTTCTTC.

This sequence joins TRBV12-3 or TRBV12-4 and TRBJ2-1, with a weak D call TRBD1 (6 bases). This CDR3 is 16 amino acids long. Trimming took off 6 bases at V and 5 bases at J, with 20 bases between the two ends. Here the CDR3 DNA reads TGTGCCAGCAGCCTTCTCACAGGGAGCCTCCACAATGAGCAGTTCTTC. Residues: CASSLLTGSLHNEQFF.

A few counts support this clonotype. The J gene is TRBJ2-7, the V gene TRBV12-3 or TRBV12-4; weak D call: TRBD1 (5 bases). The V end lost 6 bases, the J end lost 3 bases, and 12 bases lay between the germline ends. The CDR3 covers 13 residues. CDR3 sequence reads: CASSPDNGYEQYF. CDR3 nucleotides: TGTGCCAGCAGCCCGGACAACGGCTACGAGCAGTACTTC.

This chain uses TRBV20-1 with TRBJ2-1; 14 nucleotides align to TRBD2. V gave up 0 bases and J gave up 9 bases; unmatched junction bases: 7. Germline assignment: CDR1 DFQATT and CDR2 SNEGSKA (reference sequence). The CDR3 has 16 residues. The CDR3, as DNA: TGCAGTGCTAGAGACCCGACTAGCGGGGGGGCAGGTGAGCAGTTCTTC. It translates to CSARDPTSGGAGEQFF.